The clone carrying this T cell receptor (beta chain) was picked up one time. Its antigen is unidentified. Germline CDR1 MGHRA, CDR2 YSYEKL. Trimming took 2 bases from V and 3 from J, leaving 10 bases between them. This CDR3 region has 14 residues. These data belong to a study of OX40 agonist ivuxolimab in advanced cancers. Overall study context: Three patients responded partially, comprising one with hepatocellular carcinoma and two with cutaneous melanoma.

Data came from immunoSEQ multiplex PCR; TCRdb stores just in-frame clones and leaves some out. The sample has tens of thousands of clones; 75% to 90% are singletons. Study-wide results and limits: In general, CD8+ T cells held more expanded clones than CD4+ did, on average. Antigen targets of the expanded peripheral T cells went undetermined.

Systemic immunosuppression or a history of autoimmune disease excluded patients. This sample comprised CD4+ or CD8+ T cells sorted from blood, obtained in a trial of the OX40 agonist ivuxolimab. The receptor's source is an adult with an advanced solid tumor such as melanoma, head and neck, liver or kidney cancer. The J gene is TRBJ1-1, the V gene TRBV4-1; D remains unclear. The CDR3 coding sequence is TGCGCCAGCAGCCAACCGGTCCCCGACACTGAAGCTTTCTTT. The encoded protein is CASSQPVPDTEAFF.